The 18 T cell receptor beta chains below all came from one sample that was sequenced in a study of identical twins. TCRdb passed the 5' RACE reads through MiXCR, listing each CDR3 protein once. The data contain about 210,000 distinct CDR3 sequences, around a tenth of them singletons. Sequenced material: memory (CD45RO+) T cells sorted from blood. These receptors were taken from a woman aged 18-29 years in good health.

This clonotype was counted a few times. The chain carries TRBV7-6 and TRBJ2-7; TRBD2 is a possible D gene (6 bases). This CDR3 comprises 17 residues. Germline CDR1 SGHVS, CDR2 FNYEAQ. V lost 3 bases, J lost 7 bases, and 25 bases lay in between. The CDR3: CASSLTLSGPRGGEQYF. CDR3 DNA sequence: TGTGCCAGCAGCTTGACACTGAGTGGGCCCCGAGGAGGGGAGCAGTACTTC.

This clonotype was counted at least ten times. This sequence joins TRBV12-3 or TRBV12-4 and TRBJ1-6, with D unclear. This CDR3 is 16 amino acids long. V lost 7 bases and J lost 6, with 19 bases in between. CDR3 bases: TGTGCCAGCACCACTGGGAGACGACTTCCTAATTCACCCCTCCACTTT. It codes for CASTTGRRLPNSPLHF.

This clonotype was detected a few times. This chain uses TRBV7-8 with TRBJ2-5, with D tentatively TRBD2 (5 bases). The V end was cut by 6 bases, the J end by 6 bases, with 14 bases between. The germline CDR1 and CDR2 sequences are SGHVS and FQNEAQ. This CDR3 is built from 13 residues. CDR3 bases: TGTGCCAGCAGGGCTAGCCTGACAAAGACCCAGTACTTC. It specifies CASRASLTKTQYF.

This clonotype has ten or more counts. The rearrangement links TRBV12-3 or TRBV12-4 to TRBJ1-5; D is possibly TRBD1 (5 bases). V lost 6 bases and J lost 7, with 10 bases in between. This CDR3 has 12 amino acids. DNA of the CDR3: TGTGCCAGCAGGGATCAGGGACAGCCCCAGCATTTT. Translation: CASRDQGQPQHF.

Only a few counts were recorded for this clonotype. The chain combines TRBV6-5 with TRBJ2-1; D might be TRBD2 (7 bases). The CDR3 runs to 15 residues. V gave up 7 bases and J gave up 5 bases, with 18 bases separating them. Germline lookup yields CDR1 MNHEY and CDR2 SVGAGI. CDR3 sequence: CASTSSGAGDNEQFF. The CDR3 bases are TGTGCCAGCACTTCCTCGGGGGCGGGAGACAATGAGCAGTTCTTC.

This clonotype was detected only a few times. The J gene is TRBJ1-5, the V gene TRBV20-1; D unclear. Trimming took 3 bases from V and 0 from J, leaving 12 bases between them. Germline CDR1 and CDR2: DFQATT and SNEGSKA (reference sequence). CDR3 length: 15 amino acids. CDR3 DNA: TGCAGTGCTAGTTATTCAGGTGGTAGCAATCAGCCCCAGCATTTT. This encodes CSASYSGGSNQPQHF.

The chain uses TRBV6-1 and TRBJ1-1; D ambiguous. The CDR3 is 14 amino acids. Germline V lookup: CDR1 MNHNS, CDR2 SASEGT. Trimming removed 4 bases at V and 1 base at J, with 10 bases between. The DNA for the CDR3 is TGTGCCAGCAGTGGGGCTACTTCGAACACTGAAGCTTTCTTT. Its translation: CASSGATSNTEAFF.

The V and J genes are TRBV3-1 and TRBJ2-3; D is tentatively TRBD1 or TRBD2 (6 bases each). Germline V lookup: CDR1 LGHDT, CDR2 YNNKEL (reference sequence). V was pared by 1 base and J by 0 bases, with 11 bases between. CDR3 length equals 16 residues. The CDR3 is CASSQVEGGSTDTQYF. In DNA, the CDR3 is TGTGCCAGCAGCCAAGTTGAGGGGGGCAGCACAGATACGCAGTATTTT.

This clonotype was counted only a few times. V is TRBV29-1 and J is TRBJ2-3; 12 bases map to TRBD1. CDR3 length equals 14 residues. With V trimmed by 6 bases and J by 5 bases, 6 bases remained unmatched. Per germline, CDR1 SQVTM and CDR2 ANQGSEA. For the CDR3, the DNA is TGCAGCGTCAAGGGGACAGGGGGCGTAGATACGCAGTATTTT. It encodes CSVKGTGGVDTQYF.

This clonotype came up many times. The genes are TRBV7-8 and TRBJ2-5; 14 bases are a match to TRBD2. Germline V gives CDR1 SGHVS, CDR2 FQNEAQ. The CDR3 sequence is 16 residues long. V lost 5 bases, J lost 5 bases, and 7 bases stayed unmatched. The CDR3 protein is CASSGPGLAGVETQYF. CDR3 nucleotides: TGTGCCAGCAGCGGCCCGGGACTAGCGGGAGTGGAGACCCAGTACTTC.

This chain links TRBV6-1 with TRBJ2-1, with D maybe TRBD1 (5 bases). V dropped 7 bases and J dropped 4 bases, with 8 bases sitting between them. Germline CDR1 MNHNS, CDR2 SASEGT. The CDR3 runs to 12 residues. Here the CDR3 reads CASKRQYNEQFF. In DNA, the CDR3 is TGTGCCAGCAAGAGACAGTACAATGAGCAGTTCTTC.

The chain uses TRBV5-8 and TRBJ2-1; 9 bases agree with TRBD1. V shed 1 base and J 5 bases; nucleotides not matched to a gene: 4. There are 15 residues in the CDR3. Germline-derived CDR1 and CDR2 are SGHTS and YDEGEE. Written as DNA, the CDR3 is TGTGCCAGCAGCTTGTACAGGGGGCTCAACAATGAGCAGTTCTTC. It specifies CASSLYRGLNNEQFF.

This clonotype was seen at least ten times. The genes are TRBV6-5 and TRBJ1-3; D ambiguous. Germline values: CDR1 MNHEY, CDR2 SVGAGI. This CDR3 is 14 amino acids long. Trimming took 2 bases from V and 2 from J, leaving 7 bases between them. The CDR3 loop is CASSYLRAGNTIYF. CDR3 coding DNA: TGTGCCAGCAGTTACCTACGTGCTGGAAACACCATATATTTT.

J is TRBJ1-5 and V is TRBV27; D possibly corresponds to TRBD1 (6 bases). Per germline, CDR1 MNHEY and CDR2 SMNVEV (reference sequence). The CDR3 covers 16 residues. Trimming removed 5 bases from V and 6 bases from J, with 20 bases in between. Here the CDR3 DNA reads TGTGCCAGCAGTCCATCCCGGACAGATGGTATTCAGCCCCAGCATTTT. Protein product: CASSPSRTDGIQPQHF.

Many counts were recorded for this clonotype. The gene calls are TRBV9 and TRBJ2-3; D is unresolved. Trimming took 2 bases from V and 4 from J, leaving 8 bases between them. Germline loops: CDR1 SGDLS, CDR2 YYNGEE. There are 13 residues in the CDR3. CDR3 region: CASSVEDPDTQYF. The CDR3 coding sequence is TGTGCCAGCAGCGTTGAGGACCCAGATACGCAGTATTTT. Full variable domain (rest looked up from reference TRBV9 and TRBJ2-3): DSGVTQTPKHLITATGQRVTLRCSPRSGDLSVYWYQQSLDQGLQFLIQYYNGEERAKGNILERFSAQQFPDLHSELNLSSLELGDSALYFCASSVEDPDTQYFGPGTRLTVL.

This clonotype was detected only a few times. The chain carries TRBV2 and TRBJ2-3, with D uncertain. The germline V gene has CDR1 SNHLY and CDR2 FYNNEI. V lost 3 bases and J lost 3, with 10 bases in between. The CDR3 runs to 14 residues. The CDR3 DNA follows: TGTGCCAGCAGTGATAGTCTGCCGACAGATACGCAGTATTTT. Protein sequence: CASSDSLPTDTQYF.

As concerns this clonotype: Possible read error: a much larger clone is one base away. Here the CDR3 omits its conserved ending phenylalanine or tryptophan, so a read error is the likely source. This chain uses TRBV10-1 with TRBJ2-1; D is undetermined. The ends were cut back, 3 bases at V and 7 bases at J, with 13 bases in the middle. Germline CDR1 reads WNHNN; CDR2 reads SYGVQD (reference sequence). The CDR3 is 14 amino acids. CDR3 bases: TGCGCCAGCAGTGAAAGTGAGCCAGAAAATGAGCAGTTCTTA. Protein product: CASSESEPENEQFL.

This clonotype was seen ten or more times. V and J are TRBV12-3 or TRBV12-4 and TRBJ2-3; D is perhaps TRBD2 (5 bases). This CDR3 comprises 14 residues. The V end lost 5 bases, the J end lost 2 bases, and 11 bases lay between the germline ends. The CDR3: CASSPTRNTDTQYF. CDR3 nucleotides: TGTGCCAGCAGTCCTACTAGAAACACAGATACGCAGTATTTT.